This T cell receptor (beta chain) was documented in a study of shared clonotypes between healthy human individuals. Study at large: Contributing individuals were two females and a few males aged 18 to 49.

The ends were cut back, 5 bases at V and 3 bases at J, with 17 bases in the middle. CDR3 length equals 16 residues. Germline V CDR1 and CDR2: SGDLS, YYNGEE. Execution of the assay was at deep level. For each subset, genomic DNA was distributed in equal portions over several immunoSEQ plates. Per the study methods: Filtering was not the same, since immunoSEQ gave junction-only sequences without quality scores. Method: immunoSEQ multiplex PCR; TCRdb's copy keeps in-frame clones and lacks some. V, J and clone size were drawn from that table, and D and trimming were deduced from the DNA. The sample comprises roughly 510,000 clones, roughly 85% of which are singletons, and approximately 13% rests with the top ten.

The chain employs TRBV9 and TRBJ2-2; D unresolved. Sequenced material: PBMCs. The clonotype originates from a woman in her forties in good health. Some clones in this sample may be carry-over from other donors' samples. The CDR3: CASSIDPNLYTGELFF. CDR3 coding DNA: TGTGCCAGCAGTATAGACCCCAACCTGTACACCGGGGAGCTGTTTTTT.